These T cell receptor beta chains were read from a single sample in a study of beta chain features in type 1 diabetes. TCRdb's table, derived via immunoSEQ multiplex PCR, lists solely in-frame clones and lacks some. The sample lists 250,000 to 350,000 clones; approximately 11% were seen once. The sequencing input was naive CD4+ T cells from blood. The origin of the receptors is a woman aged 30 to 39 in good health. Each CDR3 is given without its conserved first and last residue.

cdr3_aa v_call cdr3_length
ASSRLAEETQY TRBV7-2 11
ASSPPVGRDSYNEQF TRBV18 15
ASSPGGRAETQY TRBV18 12
ASSEGWQGGN TRBV6-1 10
ASSQEVGTVGLAGGGEF TRBV4-2 17
ASSLVLAGSTDTQY TRBV7-2 14
ASSQDVSVYEQY TRBV4-3 12
ASSLAAQETQY TRBV5-1 11
ASSLDRVYEQF TRBV4-1 11
ASSLSIGEETQY TRBV5-4 12
ASSYTRGRETQY TRBV6-5 12
ASKPGTGRIGYT TRBV2 12
ASSPTGRDQPQH TRBV5-1 12
ATSRDRGEGETQY TRBV15 13
ASRSGQGPLF TRBV28 10
ASNDGGTGVSEQY TRBV19 13
ASSSGRRYTGELF TRBV6-5 13
ASSVAAGTANYGYT TRBV9 14
ASSLAGDSYEQY TRBV5-1 12
ASRSGGVNTGELF TRBV27 13
ASSGDIYQPQH TRBV2 11
AIGREQETQY TRBV10-3 10
AHATGGSGELF TRBV30 11
ASSVAGTSRYEQY TRBV27 13
ASSQAGTGGGNEQF TRBV11-3 14
ASSVTSGTSLFEQF TRBV11-2 14
ASSSEGTGRTYEQY TRBV28 14
ASSYSTGDYGYT TRBV6-5 12
ASSSPSPAAYEQY TRBV28 13
ASSLSTGGSYNEQF TRBV28 14
ASSLGGTYEQY TRBV18 11
AWNGGVASWETQY TRBV30 13
ASSQDARTTAGASTDTQY TRBV4-3 18
ASSLDRAYEQY TRBV5-1 11
ASSLGGTGGSEKLF TRBV27 14
ASSFSSGGVSYEQY TRBV6-5 14
ASSRSEGRLKTQY TRBV7-9 13
ASSSGGYSNQPQH TRBV18 13
ASSLRQGLSSYNEQF TRBV7-2 15
ASSFGLAGQETQY TRBV7-2 13
ASSPRQDFVSEAF TRBV18 13
ASSFGPGTGEDTQY TRBV6-5 14
ASSTGLVPGELF TRBV19 12
AWMSLPGQGKETQY TRBV30 14
ASSVNQETQY TRBV9 10
ASRPGQGADYGYT TRBV6-1 13
ASSPGTGPSEQY TRBV18 12
SVEVVGVETQY TRBV29-1 11
ASSSAQGTEAF TRBV27 11
ATTTVQKNTEAF TRBV13 12
ASSLYSSGGTDTQY TRBV13 14
ASSTSSPQY TRBV6-1 9
AITRTSGTDTQY TRBV11-2 12